The subject of this entry is one T cell receptor beta chain. This clone was recorded once. Its antigen target is currently unknown. No per-base quality is available; no much larger clone lies one base away. The library relied on the immunoSEQ multiplex PCR assay. The clones in this table, taken by TCRdb from immuneACCESS, are in-frame only. Not every clone is retained; where verified, under half of the shortfall comes from an unresolved V gene, and the cause of the rest is unknown. Within this sample are tens of thousands of clones, with roughly nine tenths of them counted one time only. Under 5% of the sample rests with the top ten. This specimen belongs to a study of control samples from healthy donors and cancer patients (dated by TCRdb to the early 2020s). Compared with germline, V lacks 4 bases and J lacks 13 bases; bases without a gene match: 18. The germline V gene specifies SGHRS as CDR1 and YFSETQ as CDR2. Its CDR3 holds 16 amino acids, cysteine through phenylalanine. Only the CDR3 portion is preserved as DNA: 48 bases, with reading frame beginning at the first base.

The source material was formalin-fixed, paraffin-embedded tissue. This TCR was sampled from a female donor with melanoma. The chain is assembled from TRBV5-1 and TRBJ2-1, with 9 bases in between that match TRBD2. The encoded CDR3 is CASSVDGTSRRREQFF. The DNA sequence is TGCGCCAGCAGCGTAGATGGGACTAGCAGGAGAAGGGAACAGTTCTTC.